The source of this T cell receptor (beta chain) is a study of blood T cell repertoires in COVID-19. Assignments of participants to cohorts depended upon their own reported clinical history. CDR1 LGHNT and CDR2 FRNRAP come from the germline V gene. CDR3 length: 15 residues. V was trimmed by 5 bases and J by 3 bases, leaving 13 bases between them. Authors' methods: Amplification with reference gene primers provided the estimates of nucleated cell counts. This table comes from immunoSEQ multiplex PCR, and its TCRdb copy is limited to in-frame clones, with some not included. V, J and clone size are those of that table, while D and trimming were read from the DNA. The sample includes over 250,000 clones, roughly 90% seen only once; the top ten take around 2.5%.

This receptor was identified in a man between 60 and 70 years old who had recovered from COVID-19. Sequenced material: PBMCs or T cells enriched from blood (not recorded which). The chain employs TRBV12-5 and TRBJ2-2; tentatively, D is TRBD2 (6 bases). In DNA, the CDR3 is TGTGCTAGTGGTGCAGCTAGCGTATACACCGGGGAGCTGTTTTTT. Translation gives CASGAASVYTGELFF. Full variable domain (rest looked up from reference TRBV12-5 and TRBJ2-2): DARVTQTPRHKVTEMGQEVTMRCQPILGHNTVFWYRQTMMQGLELLAYFRNRAPLDDSGMPKDRFSAEMPDATLATLKIQPSEPRDSAVYFCASGAASVYTGELFFGEGSRLTVL.